A selection of T cell receptor beta chains follows, all from one sample in a study of shared clonotypes between healthy human individuals. Profiled with immunoSEQ multiplex PCR; TCRdb holds only in-frame clones, not every one. The sample includes 100,000 or so clones, around 68% of them seen just once. Sequencing input: memory CD8+ T cells sorted from blood. The receptors stem from a woman aged 25 to 39 in good health. Both conserved end residues are part of each CDR3. D genes are given only for firm matches. Clone size is given for some rows only: seen once, a few or many times, or a class if the clone is expanded.

NA	NA	TRBJ1-2	TRBV10-3	CAISESIVDPFYGYTF	TGTGCCATCAGTGAGTCGATCGTGGACCCTTTCTATGGCTACACCTTC
NA	NA	TRBJ1-2	TRBV7-8	CASSFIVEGSVGYTF	TGTGCCAGCAGCTTTATCGTCGAGGGTTCAGTTGGCTACACCTTC
NA	TRBD1	TRBJ2-1	TRBV7-9	CASSPRGGSSYNEQFF	TGTGCCAGCAGCCCCCGAGGGGGCAGCTCCTACAATGAGCAGTTCTTC
many	NA	TRBJ1-5	TRBV5-6	CASSLGAGGNQPQHF	TGTGCCAGCAGCTTGGGGGCAGGGGGCAATCAGCCCCAGCATTTT
many	NA	TRBJ2-2	TRBV11-3	CASSFRDPGELFF	TGTGCCAGCAGCTTCAGGGATCCCGGGGAGCTGTTTTTT
once	NA	TRBJ2-4	TRBV7-2	CASSQLSLAKNIQYF	TGTGCCAGCAGCCAACTTTCCCTAGCCAAAAACATTCAGTACTTC
few	NA	TRBJ2-1	TRBV2	CASRGGNEQFF	TGTGCCAGCCGAGGGGGCAATGAGCAGTTCTTC
NA	TRBD2	TRBJ2-7	TRBV2	CALGLASSSYEQYF	TGTGCGCTGGGACTAGCGAGTAGCTCCTACGAGCAGTACTTC
NA	NA	TRBJ2-7	TRBV7-9	CASRKGPTYEQYF	TGTGCCAGCAGGAAGGGGCCAACCTACGAGCAGTACTTC
NA	NA	TRBJ1-2	TRBV6-5	CASSIQGDYGYTF	TGTGCCAGCAGTATACAGGGCGACTATGGCTACACCTTC
NA	NA	TRBJ1-5	TRBV11-2	CASSLEGQPQHF	TGTGCCAGCAGCTTAGAAGGTCAGCCCCAGCATTTT
NA	NA	TRBJ1-1	TRBV7-9	CASSPPGAGWTEAFF	TGTGCCAGCAGCCCACCTGGGGCAGGGTGGACTGAAGCTTTCTTT
NA	NA	TRBJ1-5	TRBV2	CASSEGWENQPQHF	TGTGCCAGCAGTGAAGGGTGGGAAAATCAGCCCCAGCATTTT
NA	NA	TRBJ2-1	TRBV14	CASSLQGGTEQFF	TGTGCCAGCAGCCTTCAAGGGGGGACTGAGCAGTTCTTC
NA	TRBD1	TRBJ2-7	TRBV5-1	CASSERPYRGIRNEQYF	TGCGCCAGCAGCGAGAGACCCTACAGGGGGATAAGAAACGAGCAGTACTTC
NA	NA	TRBJ2-1	TRBV28	CASSLGQGLINEQFF	TGTGCCAGCAGTTTAGGGCAGGGGTTAATCAATGAGCAGTTCTTC
few	NA	TRBJ1-1	TRBV10-3	CAISESRQITPNTEAFF	TGTGCCATCAGTGAGTCGAGACAGATTACCCCGAACACTGAAGCTTTCTTT
NA	TRBD1	TRBJ1-2	TRBV13	CASSFGTGGVDGYTF	TGTGCCAGCAGCTTTGGTACAGGGGGCGTAGATGGCTACACCTTC
NA	NA	TRBJ1-1	TRBV11-2	CASSRYGTEAFF	TGTGCCAGCAGCCGTTACGGCACTGAAGCTTTCTTT
NA	NA	TRBJ2-5	TRBV27	CASGSSRQTQYF	TGTGCCAGCGGGAGTAGCAGACAGACCCAGTACTTC
NA	TRBD1	TRBJ1-1	TRBV7-3	CASSPGQGFEAFF	TGTGCCAGCAGCCCCGGACAGGGGTTTGAAGCTTTCTTT
NA	TRBD1	TRBJ2-1	TRBV9	CASSSWDRDNEQFF	TGTGCCAGCAGCTCATGGGACAGGGACAATGAGCAGTTCTTC
NA	TRBD1	TRBJ2-1	TRBV25-1	CASSEGETGVWNEQFF	TGTGCCAGCAGTGAGGGCGAGACAGGGGTGTGGAATGAGCAGTTCTTC
NA	TRBD1	TRBJ1-5	TRBV6-5	CASSSLQGNQPQHF	TGTGCCAGCAGTTCCCTACAGGGGAATCAGCCCCAGCATTTT
NA	NA	TRBJ2-1	TRBV7-2	CASSLGRFWNEQFF	TGTGCCAGCAGCTTAGGGCGTTTCTGGAATGAGCAGTTCTTC
NA	TRBD1	TRBJ2-6	TRBV30	CAWSGQGTSSGANVLTF	TGTGCCTGGAGTGGACAGGGGACAAGCTCTGGGGCCAACGTCCTGACTTTC
NA	TRBD1	TRBJ2-3	TRBV6-1	CASSEAETGGDTQYF	TGTGCCAGCAGTGAAGCTGAAACAGGGGGCGATACGCAGTATTTT
NA	NA	TRBJ2-1	TRBV25-1	CASSETGPHNEQFF	TGTGCCAGCAGTGAAACCGGGCCTCACAATGAGCAGTTCTTC
once	NA	TRBJ2-1	TRBV11-2	CASSLIYEQFF	TGTGCCAGCAGCTTAATCTATGAGCAGTTCTTC
NA	NA	TRBJ1-5	TRBV28	CASMKGRGIQPQHF	TGTGCCAGCATGAAGGGTCGCGGGATTCAGCCCCAGCATTTT
few	NA	TRBJ2-2	TRBV11-3	CASSLGGPGSTGELFF	TGTGCCAGCAGCTTAGGAGGGCCAGGGAGCACCGGGGAGCTGTTTTTT
NA	NA	TRBJ2-1	TRBV6-5	CASKLMNSHNEQFF	TGTGCCAGCAAACTAATGAACTCGCACAATGAGCAGTTCTTC
NA	TRBD1	TRBJ2-7	TRBV7-8	CASSFYGGQGLREQYF	TGTGCCAGCAGCTTCTATGGCGGACAGGGGCTGCGTGAGCAGTACTTC
NA	NA	TRBJ2-1	TRBV29-1	CSVRSSYNEQFF	TGCAGCGTTCGGAGCTCCTACAATGAGCAGTTCTTC
medium-sized	NA	TRBJ2-3	TRBV2	CASSEARGDTQYF	TGTGCCAGCAGTGAAGCCAGGGGAGATACGCAGTATTTT
NA	NA	TRBJ2-7	TRBV11-2	CASSAGGGGNNEQYF	TGTGCCAGCAGTGCAGGAGGCGGAGGTAACAACGAGCAGTACTTC
NA	NA	TRBJ1-2	TRBV6-4	CASSEDQGGNYGYTF	TGTGCCAGCAGTGAGGATCAGGGTGGGAACTATGGCTACACCTTC
NA	NA	TRBJ2-1	TRBV7-6	CASSSDSLDEQFF	TGTGCCAGCAGCTCCGACTCTCTGGATGAGCAGTTCTTC
few	TRBD2	TRBJ2-5	TRBV29-1	CSASPGLEETQYF	TGCAGCGCTTCACCGGGACTAGAAGAGACCCAGTACTTC
NA	NA	TRBJ2-2	TRBV5-4	CASSGPLFPGELFF	TGTGCCAGCAGCGGGCCCTTATTTCCCGGGGAGCTGTTTTTT
NA	TRBD2	TRBJ2-1	TRBV11-2	CATTLMASGYSEQFF	TGTGCCACCACCCTTATGGCTAGCGGGTATAGTGAGCAGTTCTTC
few	NA	TRBJ1-2	TRBV7-9	CASSLVFERATRGYGYTF	TGTGCCAGCAGCTTAGTTTTCGAAAGGGCGACCCGGGGCTATGGCTACACCTTC
few	NA	TRBJ2-1	TRBV25-1	CASLNSPYNEQFF	TGTGCCAGCCTAAATTCCCCCTACAATGAGCAGTTCTTC
NA	NA	TRBJ2-7	TRBV2	CAGGELSYEQYF	TGTGCGGGCGGAGAATTGTCCTACGAGCAGTACTTC
NA	TRBD1	TRBJ2-2	TRBV27	CASRQGPNTGELFF	TGTGCCAGCAGACAGGGGCCAAACACCGGGGAGCTGTTTTTT
NA	NA	TRBJ1-5	TRBV2	CASSQGRGVNQPQHF	TGTGCCAGCAGTCAGGGGCGTGGAGTCAATCAGCCCCAGCATTTT
NA	NA	TRBJ2-1	TRBV19	CASTDRRETIFNEQFF	TGTGCCAGTACCGATAGACGGGAGACGATTTTTAATGAGCAGTTCTTC
NA	TRBD2	TRBJ2-1	TRBV9	CASDGGGRAKIF	TGTGCCAGCGACGGGGGCGGGAGGGCCAAGATCTTC
NA	TRBD1	TRBJ1-1	TRBV10-3	CAISDTGVGTEAFF	TGTGCCATCAGTGACACAGGGGTTGGCACTGAAGCTTTCTTT
NA	NA	TRBJ2-2	TRBV27	CASSLLQVSTGELFF	TGTGCCAGCAGTTTACTTCAGGTGTCCACCGGGGAGCTGTTTTTT